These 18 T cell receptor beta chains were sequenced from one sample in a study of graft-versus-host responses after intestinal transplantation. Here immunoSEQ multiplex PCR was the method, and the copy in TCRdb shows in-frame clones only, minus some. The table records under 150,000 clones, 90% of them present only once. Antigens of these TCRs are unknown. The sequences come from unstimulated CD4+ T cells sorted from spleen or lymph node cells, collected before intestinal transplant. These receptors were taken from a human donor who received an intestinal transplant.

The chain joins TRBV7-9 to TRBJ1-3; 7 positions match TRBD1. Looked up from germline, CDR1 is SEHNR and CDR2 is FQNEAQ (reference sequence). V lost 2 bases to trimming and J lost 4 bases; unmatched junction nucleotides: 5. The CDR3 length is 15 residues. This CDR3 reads CASSLQRGPGNTIYF. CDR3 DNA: TGTGCCAGCAGCTTACAAAGGGGGCCCGGAAACACCATATATTTT.

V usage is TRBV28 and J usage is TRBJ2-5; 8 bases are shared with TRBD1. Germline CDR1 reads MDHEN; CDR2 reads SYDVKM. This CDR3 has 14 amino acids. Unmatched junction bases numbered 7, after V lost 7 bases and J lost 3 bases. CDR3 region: CASTIQGAEETQYF. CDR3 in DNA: TGTGCCAGCACCATCCAGGGGGCCGAAGAGACCCAGTACTTC.

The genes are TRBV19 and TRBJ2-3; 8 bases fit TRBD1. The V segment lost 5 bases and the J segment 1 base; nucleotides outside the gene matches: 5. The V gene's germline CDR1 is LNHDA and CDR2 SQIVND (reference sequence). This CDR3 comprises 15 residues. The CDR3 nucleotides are TGTGCCAGTAGTGACTCAGGGGGCGGCACAGATACGCAGTATTTT. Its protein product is CASSDSGGGTDTQYF.

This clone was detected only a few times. The CDR3 DNA follows: TGTGCCACCAGCATCGGGGGAGTCATCCACGAGCAGTACTTC. Amino acids: CATSIGGVIHEQYF. J is TRBJ2-7 and V is TRBV15, with D tentatively TRBD2 (6 bases). The germline V gene encodes CDR1 LNHNV and CDR2 YYDKDF (reference sequence). Trimming stripped 4 bases from V and 5 bases from J, with 15 bases between. This CDR3 has 14 residues.

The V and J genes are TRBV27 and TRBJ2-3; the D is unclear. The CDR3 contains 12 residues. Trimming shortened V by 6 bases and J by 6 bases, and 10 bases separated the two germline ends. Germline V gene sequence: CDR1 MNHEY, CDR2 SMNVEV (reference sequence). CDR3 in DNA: TGTGCCAGCAGCCCGACGCGGGATACGCAGTATTTT. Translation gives CASSPTRDTQYF.

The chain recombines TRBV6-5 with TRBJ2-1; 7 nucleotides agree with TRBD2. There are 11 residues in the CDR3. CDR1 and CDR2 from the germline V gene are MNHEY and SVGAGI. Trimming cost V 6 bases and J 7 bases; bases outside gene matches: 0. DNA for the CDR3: TGTGCCAGCAGGGGAGGGAATGAGCAGTTCTTC. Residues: CASRGGNEQFF.

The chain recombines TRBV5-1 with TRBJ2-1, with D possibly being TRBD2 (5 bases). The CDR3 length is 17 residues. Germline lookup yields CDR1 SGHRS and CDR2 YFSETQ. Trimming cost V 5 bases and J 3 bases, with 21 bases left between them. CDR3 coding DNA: TGCGCCAGCAGACCCGTCTACCGGGGTCCTATCTACAATGAGCAGTTCTTC. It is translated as CASRPVYRGPIYNEQFF.

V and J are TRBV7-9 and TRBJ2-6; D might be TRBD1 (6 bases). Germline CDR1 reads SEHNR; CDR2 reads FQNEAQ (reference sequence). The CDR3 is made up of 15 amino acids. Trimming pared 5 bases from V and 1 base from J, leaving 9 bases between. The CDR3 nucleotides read TGTGCCAGCAGCCCAACAGGGTCTGGGGCCAACGTCCTGACTTTC. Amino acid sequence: CASSPTGSGANVLTF.

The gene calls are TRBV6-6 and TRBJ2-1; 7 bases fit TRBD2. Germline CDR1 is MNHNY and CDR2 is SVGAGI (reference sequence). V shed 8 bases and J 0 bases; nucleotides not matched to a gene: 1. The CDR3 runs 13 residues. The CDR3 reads CASAGDSYNEQFF. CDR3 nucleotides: TGTGCCAGCGCGGGAGACTCCTACAATGAGCAGTTCTTC.

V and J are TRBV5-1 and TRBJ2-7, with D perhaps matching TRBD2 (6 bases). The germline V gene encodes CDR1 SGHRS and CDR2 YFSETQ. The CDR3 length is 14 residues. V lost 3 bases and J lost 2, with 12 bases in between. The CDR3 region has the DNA TGCGCCAGCAGCTCCGGGAGCCGTCCCTACGAGCAGTACTTC. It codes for CASSSGSRPYEQYF.

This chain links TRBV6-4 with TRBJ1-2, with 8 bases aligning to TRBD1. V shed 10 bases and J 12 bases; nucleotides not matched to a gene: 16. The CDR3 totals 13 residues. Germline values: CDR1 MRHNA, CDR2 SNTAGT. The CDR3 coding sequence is TGTGCCAACGTCCCCAGGGGGCGAACTTGCCACACCTTC. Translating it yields CANVPRGRTCHTF.

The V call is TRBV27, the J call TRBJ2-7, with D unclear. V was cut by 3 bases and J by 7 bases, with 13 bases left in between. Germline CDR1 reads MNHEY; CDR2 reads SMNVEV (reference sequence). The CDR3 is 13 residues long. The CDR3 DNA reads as TGTGCCAGCAGTTTCGTGTTTGGCAGGGAGCAGTACTTC. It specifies CASSFVFGREQYF.

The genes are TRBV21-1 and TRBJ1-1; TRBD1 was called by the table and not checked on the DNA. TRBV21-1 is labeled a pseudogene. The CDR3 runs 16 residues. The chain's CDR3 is CASSKETGAMNTEAFF. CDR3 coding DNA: TGTGCCAGCAGCAAAGAGACAGGGGCAATGAACACTGAAGCTTTCTTT.

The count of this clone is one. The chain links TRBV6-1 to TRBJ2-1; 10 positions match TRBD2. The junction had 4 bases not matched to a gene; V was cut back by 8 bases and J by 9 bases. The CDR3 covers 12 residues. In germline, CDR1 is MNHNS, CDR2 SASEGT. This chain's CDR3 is CASGTSVGEQFF. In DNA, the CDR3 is TGTGCCAGCGGGACTAGCGTGGGTGAGCAGTTCTTC.

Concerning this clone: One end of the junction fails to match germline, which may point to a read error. The CDR3 sequence is CASSQDGRASNSPPHF. Written as DNA, the CDR3 is TGCGCCAGCAGCCAAGATGGTAGAGCCTCGAATTCACCCCCCCACTTT. V is TRBV4-3 and J is TRBJ1-6; no reliable D call. The CDR3 sequence is 16 residues long. CDR1 is LGHNA, CDR2 YSLEER, per germline.

CDR3 in DNA: TGTGCCAGCAGCTTAGGCGGGACCACACCAGATACGCAGTATTTT. This encodes CASSLGGTTPDTQYF. The gene calls are TRBV7-2 and TRBJ2-3; possible D gene TRBD2, 6 bases. With 1 base removed from V and 4 bases from J, the gap between germline ends came to 12 bases. The CDR3 extends over 15 amino acids. The germline V gene encodes CDR1 SGHTA and CDR2 FQGNSA.

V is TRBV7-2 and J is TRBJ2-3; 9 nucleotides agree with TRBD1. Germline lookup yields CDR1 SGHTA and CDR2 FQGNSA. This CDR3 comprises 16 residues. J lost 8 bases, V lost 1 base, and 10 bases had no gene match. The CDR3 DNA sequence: TGTGCCAGCAGCTTAGTAGGGGGACAGGGTTATGGTACGCAGTATTTT. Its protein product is CASSLVGGQGYGTQYF. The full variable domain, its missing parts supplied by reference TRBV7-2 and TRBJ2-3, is GAGVSQSPSNKVTEKGKDVELRCDPISGHTALYWYRQSLGQGLEFLIYFQGNSAPDKSGLPSDRFSAERTGGSVSTLTIQRTQQEDSAVYLCASSLVGGQGYGTQYFGPGTRLTVL.

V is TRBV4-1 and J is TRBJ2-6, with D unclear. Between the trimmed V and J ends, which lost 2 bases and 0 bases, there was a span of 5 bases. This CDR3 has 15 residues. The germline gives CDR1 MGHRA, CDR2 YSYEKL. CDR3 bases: TGCGCCAGCAGCCAAACCAGCTCTGGGGCCAACGTCCTGACTTTC. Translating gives CASSQTSSGANVLTF.